The entry below gives a single TCR beta chain sequence along with its context. Its antigen remains unidentified. This sample was taken from a study of shared clonotypes between healthy human individuals. V dropped 4 bases and J dropped 5; count of bases not matched to a gene: 5. The length of the CDR3 is 14 residues. Germline CDR1 is LGHNA and CDR2 is YSLEER. Investigators spread the genomic DNA of each subset evenly over several immunoSEQ plates. Template for every sorted-subset replicate PCR totaled approximately 200 ng DNA, some 30,000 T cell genomes. Sequenced by immunoSEQ multiplex PCR; TCRdb stores in-frame clones only, minus some. The data hold about 980,000 clones, with more than 75% observed a single time. General observations from the study: It was observed that about 5% of naive CD4 clonotypes were shared across a few donors.

This receptor was identified in a man between 18 and 29 years old in good health. The sequencing input was memory CD4+ T cells sorted from blood. Subset here: CD45RA-negative fraction. The chain combines TRBV4-3 with TRBJ1-1; 9 positions match TRBD1. Here the CDR3 DNA reads TGCGCCAGCAGCCCACAGGGGGCACGGACTGAAGCTTTCTTT. It yields the protein CASSPQGARTEAFF.